Following are 11 T cell receptor beta chains from one sample sequenced in a study of cytomegalovirus exposure and HLA in healthy donors. Method: immunoSEQ multiplex PCR; TCRdb's copy keeps in-frame clones and lacks some. Of about 130,000 clones detected, around 96% appear once; the ten largest clones hold about 1.7%. The sample consisted of PBMCs. The receptor set was obtained from a young man in good health and CMV-seronegative.

This clone appeared once. The chain has TRBV5-1 and TRBJ2-1; 10 bases align to TRBD1. The germline CDR1 and CDR2 sequences are SGHRS and YFSETQ. The CDR3 covers 17 residues. The junction had 10 bases not matched to a gene; V was cut back by 1 base and J by 6 bases. CDR3 sequence: CASSLMEPGQGSNEQFF. CDR3 DNA sequence: TGCGCCAGCAGCTTGATGGAACCGGGACAGGGGTCCAATGAGCAGTTCTTC.

The V and J genes are TRBV9 and TRBJ2-1; 8 nucleotides line up with TRBD1. Germline V gene lookup returns CDR1 SGDLS and CDR2 YYNGEE. The CDR3 contains 14 residues. V was clipped by 9 bases and J by 8 bases; unmatched bases: 13. The CDR3 bases are TGTGCCACTGGGCGGACAGGGAACATCGATGAGCAGTTCTTC. It is translated as CATGRTGNIDEQFF.

The CDR3 loop is CAITQGNSYEQYF. The CDR3 nucleotides read TGTGCCATCACGCAGGGCAACTCCTACGAGCAGTACTTC. V is TRBV10-3 and J is TRBJ2-7; the D gene is possibly TRBD1 (5 bases). Germline assignment: CDR1 ENHRY and CDR2 SYGVKD. This CDR3 comprises 13 residues. The V gene lost 7 bases and the J gene lost 0 bases, with 10 bases spanning the gap.

The chain uses TRBV5-1 and TRBJ2-5; 9 bases fit TRBD2. Germline V gene lookup returns CDR1 SGHRS and CDR2 YFSETQ. The length of the CDR3 is 14 residues. V lost 3 bases, J lost 7 bases, and 7 bases stayed unmatched. CDR3 coding DNA: TGCGCCAGCAGCTGGATAGCGGGAGAGGGGACCCAGTACTTC. This translates into CASSWIAGEGTQYF.

The CDR3 DNA follows: TGCGCCAGCAGCCACGACACAGGGGGCGCGAGGAATGAGCAGTTCTTC. Translated: CASSHDTGGARNEQFF. V and J are TRBV4-1 and TRBJ2-1, with 9 bases fitting TRBD1. With V trimmed by 3 bases and J by 7 bases, 10 bases remained unmatched. CDR1 is MGHRA and CDR2 is YSYEKL in the germline V gene. The CDR3 contains 16 residues.

In its sample, this clone was seen once. Other DNA sequences in this sample translate to the same CDR3. In DNA, the CDR3 is TGTGCCAGCAGTTTAACGAGCTCCTACGAGCAGTACTTC. Translation gives CASSLTSSYEQYF. The rearrangement joins TRBV27 to TRBJ2-7; D ambiguous. This CDR3 has 13 residues. Trimming stripped 2 bases from V and 0 bases from J, with 5 bases between. Germline V gene lookup returns CDR1 MNHEY and CDR2 SMNVEV (reference sequence).

The chain links TRBV7-2 to TRBJ2-1; tentative D call: TRBD2 (6 bases). The CDR3 contains 14 residues. Looked up from germline, CDR1 is SGHTA and CDR2 is FQGNSA. V was pared by 4 bases and J by 2 bases, with 9 bases between. The CDR3 here is CASSYSGPYNEQFF. DNA of the CDR3: TGTGCCAGCAGCTATAGCGGACCCTACAATGAGCAGTTCTTC.

The chain combines TRBV30 with TRBJ2-7, with a possible D match to TRBD1 (5 bases). Trimming cost V 5 bases and J 1 base, with 9 bases left between them. The length of the CDR3 is 12 residues. CDR1 and CDR2 (germline): GTSNPN, SVGIG (reference sequence). The CDR3 DNA is TGTGCCTGGGGCAGGGTATCCTACGAGCAGTACTTC. This sequence encodes CAWGRVSYEQYF.

This clone appeared a single time. This chain uses TRBV27 with TRBJ1-2, with D possibly matching TRBD1 (6 bases). The CDR3 is made up of 13 amino acids. Trimming cost V 3 bases and J 8 bases, with 13 bases left between them. CDR1 MNHEY and CDR2 SMNVEV come from the germline V gene (reference sequence). CDR3 nucleotide sequence: TGTGCCAGCAGTTTGGGGACACTGGGGGGCTACACCTTC. Its protein is CASSLGTLGGYTF.

The chain employs TRBV5-5 and TRBJ1-1, with D unclear. Per germline, CDR1 SGHKS and CDR2 YYEKEE (reference sequence). This CDR3 is 15 amino acids long. Trimming stripped 1 base from V and 1 base from J, with 11 bases between. The chain's CDR3 is CASSLFSFGNTEAFF. The CDR3 DNA sequence: TGTGCCAGCAGCTTGTTTAGTTTCGGGAACACTGAAGCTTTCTTT.

CDR3 sequence reads: CASSPHAGGAEQFF. The CDR3 nucleotides read TGTGCCAGCTCACCACACGCGGGAGGAGCTGAGCAGTTCTTC. This chain links TRBV18 with TRBJ2-1; TRBD2 agrees at 8 bases. The ends lost 1 base at V and 9 bases at J; junction bases unmatched: 5. Germline loops: CDR1 KGHSH, CDR2 LQKENI. CDR3 size: 14 residues.